Here is one T cell receptor beta chain with its context. V was clipped by 5 bases and J by 0 bases, with 13 bases between them. CDR3 size: 15 residues. The germline V gene has CDR1 LNHDA and CDR2 SQIVND (reference sequence). This specimen belongs to a study of technical replicates of blood from a few donors. This table comes from immunoSEQ multiplex PCR, and its TCRdb copy is limited to in-frame clones, with some not included. The table records more than 65,000 clones, roughly 94% of them present only once. The chain has TRBV19 and TRBJ1-2; tentatively, D is TRBD1 (6 bases). The sequence derives from a human donor in good health. The sequenced material came from T cells isolated from PBMCs. The CDR3 loop is CASSADRRSNYGYTF. The CDR3 DNA reads as TGTGCCAGTAGTGCCGACAGGAGATCTAACTATGGCTACACCTTC.